This TCR beta chain was found in a study of blood T cell repertoires in COVID-19 (dated by TCRdb to about 2020). As for the study more broadly: Collaborator samples came from the United States, Italy and Spain and covered acute and convalescent phases of COVID-19. A de-identified subject ID, COVID-19 status, age in years and sex were almost always included in the sample metadata. The prospective study material was composed of cDNA or gDNA derived from T cells, B-cell-depleted T cells, or PBMCs. The repertoires were released in a freely available public database meant as a resource for research on the immune response to SARS-CoV-2. HLA class I and class II types, where available, came from metadata supplied by the sample provider rather than from assay-based typing. Deeply sampled blood TCRbeta repertoires from subjects exposed to, actively infected with, or recovered from COVID-19 were included in the dataset. Samples were obtained from the ongoing ImmuneRACE study (first 160 participants) and from about 1,300 subjects provided by 6 global collaborators. Results the study describes overall, beyond this receptor: The amount of clinical and demographic metadata varied by source and participant and was provided uncurated.

The germline V gene gives CDR1 as MNHEY and CDR2 as SVGAGI. V was cut back by 7 bases and J by 4 bases, leaving a gap of 17 bases between them. Spanning cysteine to phenylalanine, the CDR3 consists of 14 amino acids. Only the CDR3 DNA stays, 42 bases, in frame from base 1. The immunoSEQ Assay, a bias-controlled multiplex PCR, was used to amplify TCRbeta CDR3 regions from genomic DNA. For the original study's pipeline: The number of nucleated cells in each sample was estimated by amplification of reference gene primers within the assay. Sequence reads were collapsed and filtered to measure the absolute abundance of every unique TCRbeta CDR3 rearrangement. For each sample, productive Simpson clonality was calculated as the square root of Simpson's diversity index over productive rearrangements. TCRdb took over this immuneACCESS table, retaining in-frame rearrangements with V and J assigned. Such tables are incomplete; in checked studies, under half of the missing clones stem from an unresolved V gene, and the remainder is unexplained. D and trimming were read from the DNA, whereas the V and J calls and clone size are those reported in that table. The sample contains roughly 56,000 clones, about 91% of them found a single time. The ten largest clones capture 4.6% of the sample.

A remark on this clone: Its antigen is not yet known. No base qualities exist here, and no much larger clone lies one base off it.

The collaborating institutions used their own protocols to collect whole blood in K2EDTA tubes. For TCRbeta analysis, collaborators shipped samples in one of three forms: frozen whole blood, isolated PBMCs, or DNA extracted from either of those sample types. The rearrangement joined TRBV6-5 to TRBJ2-7; TRBD1 is possibly the D segment (6 matching bases). What was sequenced was peripheral blood. The TCR was taken from a man aged 50 or older with active COVID-19. The CDR3 region has the sequence CASIRGKGSYEQYF. In nucleotides, the sequence is TGTGCCAGCATTAGGGGGAAGGGTAGTTACGAGCAGTACTTC.